The clone carrying this T cell receptor (beta chain) was detected only a few times. What it binds is unknown. As part of library construction, unique molecular identifiers were attached to individual cDNA molecules. TCRdb reprocessed the 5' RACE reads with MiXCR, giving one entry per CDR3 protein. Here the sample spans some 48,000 distinct CDR3 sequences, approximately 8.1% being singletons. The CDR3 runs 14 residues. Germline-derived CDR1 and CDR2 are DFQATT and SNEGSKA (reference sequence). The sample is drawn from a study of early T cells in non-severe SARS-CoV-2 infection. Study-level information: The study sequenced bulk RNA from unsorted whole blood, with chains unpaired. Findings of the study overall: VDJdb-based matching was biased toward anti-spike CD8 responses and missed private and CD4 specificities.

The specimen was whole blood. J is TRBJ2-6 and V is TRBV20-1, with a weak D call TRBD2 (6 bases). The source is an adult who was a healthcare worker with PCR-confirmed SARS-CoV-2 infection or an uninfected control (not recorded which). CDR3 coding DNA: TGCACCCCCCAGGAGGGATCTGGGGCCAACGTCCTGACTTTC. Translation: CTPQEGSGANVLTF.